The sequence of this TCR beta chain was determined in a study of molecular identifiers for immune sequencing clone quantification. Looking at the study overall: Within a replicate experiment, RNA obtained from either around 20,000 or 100,000 naive CD8 cells was divided into five aliquots, and four of those aliquots were then sequenced.

There are many counts of this clonotype. The authors gated naive CD8 T cells as CD8+CD4-CCR7+CD45RA+ for sorting. Making the bulk TCR libraries relied on previously described methods and listed TCR primers. Each CDR3 protein is one row after TCRdb ran MiXCR on the PCR reads. The sample carries over 65,000 distinct CDR3 sequences, roughly 25% recorded once. This CDR3 comprises 15 residues. The V and J ends lost 4 bases and 3 bases, in that order; junction bases with no gene match: 4. Germline CDR1 MNHEY, CDR2 SVGAGI. This TCR derives from a human donor in good health. Some libraries in this study had Jurkat cell RNA spiked in. The chain carries TRBV6-5 and TRBJ2-1, with 9 bases matching TRBD2. The sample consisted of naive CD8+ T cells from blood, with Jurkat cell RNA spiked in. Documented subset: FACS-sorted CD8+CD4-CCR7+CD45RA+ naive T cells. The CDR3 loop reads CASSSGSGSYNEQFF. The CDR3, as DNA: TGTGCCAGCAGTTCGGGTAGCGGGAGCTACAATGAGCAGTTCTTC.